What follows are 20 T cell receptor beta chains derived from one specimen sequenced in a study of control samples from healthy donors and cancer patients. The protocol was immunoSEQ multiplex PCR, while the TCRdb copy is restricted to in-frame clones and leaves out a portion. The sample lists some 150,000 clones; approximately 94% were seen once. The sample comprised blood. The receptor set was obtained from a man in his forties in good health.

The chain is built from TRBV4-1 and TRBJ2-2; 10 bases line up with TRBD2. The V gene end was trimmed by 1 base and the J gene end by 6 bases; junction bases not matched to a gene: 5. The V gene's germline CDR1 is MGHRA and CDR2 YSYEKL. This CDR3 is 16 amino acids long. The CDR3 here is CASSQVPAGGPGELFF. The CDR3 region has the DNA TGCGCCAGCAGCCAAGTTCCAGCGGGGGGGCCCGGGGAGCTGTTTTTT.

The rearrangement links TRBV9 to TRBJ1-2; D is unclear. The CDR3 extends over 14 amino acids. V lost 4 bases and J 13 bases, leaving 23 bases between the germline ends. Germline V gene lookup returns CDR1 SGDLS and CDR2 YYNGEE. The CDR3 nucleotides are TGTGCCAGCAGCCACAACCCAACGAAAGAGGGTGTCACCTTC. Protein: CASSHNPTKEGVTF.

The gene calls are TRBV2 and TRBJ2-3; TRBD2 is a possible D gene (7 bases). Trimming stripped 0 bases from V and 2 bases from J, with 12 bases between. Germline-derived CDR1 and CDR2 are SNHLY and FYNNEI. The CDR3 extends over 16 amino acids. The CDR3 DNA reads TGTGCCAGCAGTGAAGCGAGCGGGACAAACACAGATACGCAGTATTTT. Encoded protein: CASSEASGTNTDTQYF.

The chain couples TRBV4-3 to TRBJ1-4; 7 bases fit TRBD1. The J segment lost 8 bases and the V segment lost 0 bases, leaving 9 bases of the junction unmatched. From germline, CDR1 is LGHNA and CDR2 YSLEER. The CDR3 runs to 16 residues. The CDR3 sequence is CASSQDSTGVLEKLFF. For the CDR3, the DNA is TGCGCCAGCAGCCAAGATTCTACAGGGGTGTTAGAAAAACTGTTTTTT.

CDR3 region: CASGQGAGTGELFF. CDR3 in DNA: TGTGCCAGCGGACAGGGGGCTGGTACCGGGGAGCTGTTTTTT. J is TRBJ2-2 and V is TRBV9, with 11 bases fitting TRBD1. Unmatched junction bases numbered 4, after V lost 7 bases and J lost 5 bases. The CDR3 is 14 amino acids. The germline gives CDR1 SGDLS, CDR2 YYNGEE.

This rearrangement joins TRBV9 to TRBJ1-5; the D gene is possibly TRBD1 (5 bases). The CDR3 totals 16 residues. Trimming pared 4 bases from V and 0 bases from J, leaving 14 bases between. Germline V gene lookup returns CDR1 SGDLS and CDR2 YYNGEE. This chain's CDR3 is CASSPGGPYSNQPQHF. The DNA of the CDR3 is TGTGCCAGCAGCCCCGGGGGACCTTATAGCAATCAGCCCCAGCATTTT.

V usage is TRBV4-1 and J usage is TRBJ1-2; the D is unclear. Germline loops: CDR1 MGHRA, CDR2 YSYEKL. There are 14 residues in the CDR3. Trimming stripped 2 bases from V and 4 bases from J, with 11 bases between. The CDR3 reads CASSQPGNSYGYTF. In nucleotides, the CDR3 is TGCGCCAGCAGCCAACCGGGGAACAGCTATGGCTACACCTTC.

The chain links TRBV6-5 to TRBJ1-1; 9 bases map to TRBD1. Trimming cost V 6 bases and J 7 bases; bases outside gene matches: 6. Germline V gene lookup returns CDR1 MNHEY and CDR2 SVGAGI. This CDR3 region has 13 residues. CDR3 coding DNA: TGTGCCAGCAGCCCACAGGGGGCGATTGAAGCTTTCTTT. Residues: CASSPQGAIEAFF.

DNA for the CDR3: TGCGCCAGCAGCCAACTGGTGTGGGGATACTATGGCTACACCTTC. This gives the protein CASSQLVWGYYGYTF. The chain has TRBV4-1 and TRBJ1-2, with D uncertain. The germline CDR1 and CDR2 sequences are MGHRA and YSYEKL. This CDR3 comprises 15 residues. V lost 2 bases to trimming and J lost 3 bases, with 13 bases between them.

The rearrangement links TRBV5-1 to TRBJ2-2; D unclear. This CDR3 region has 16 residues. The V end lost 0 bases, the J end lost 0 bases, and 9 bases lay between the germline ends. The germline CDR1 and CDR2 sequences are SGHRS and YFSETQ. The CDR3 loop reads CASSLDGLANTGELFF. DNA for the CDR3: TGCGCCAGCAGCTTGGATGGCCTTGCGAACACCGGGGAGCTGTTTTTT. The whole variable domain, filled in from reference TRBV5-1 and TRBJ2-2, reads KAGVTQTPRYLIKTRGQQVTLSCSPISGHRSVSWYQQTPGQGLQFLFEYFSETQRNKGNFPGRFSGRQFSNSRSEMNVSTLELGDSALYLCASSLDGLANTGELFFGEGSRLTVL.

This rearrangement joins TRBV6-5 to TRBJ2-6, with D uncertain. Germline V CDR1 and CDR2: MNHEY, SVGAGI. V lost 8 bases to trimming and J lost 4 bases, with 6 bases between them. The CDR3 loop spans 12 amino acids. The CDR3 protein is CASRDGANVLTF. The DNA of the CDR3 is TGTGCCAGCCGAGACGGGGCCAACGTCCTGACTTTC.

CDR3 protein: CASSLTSGRADTGELFF. The CDR3 nucleotides are TGCGCCAGCAGCTTGACTAGCGGGAGGGCCGATACCGGGGAGCTGTTTTTT. The rearrangement joins TRBV5-1 to TRBJ2-2; 13 bases match TRBD2. The CDR3 loop spans 17 amino acids. V was clipped by 1 base and J by 5 bases; unmatched bases: 5. Germline V gene lookup returns CDR1 SGHRS and CDR2 YFSETQ. Supplemented by reference TRBV5-1 and TRBJ2-2, the full variable domain reads KAGVTQTPRYLIKTRGQQVTLSCSPISGHRSVSWYQQTPGQGLQFLFEYFSETQRNKGNFPGRFSGRQFSNSRSEMNVSTLELGDSALYLCASSLTSGRADTGELFFGEGSRLTVL.

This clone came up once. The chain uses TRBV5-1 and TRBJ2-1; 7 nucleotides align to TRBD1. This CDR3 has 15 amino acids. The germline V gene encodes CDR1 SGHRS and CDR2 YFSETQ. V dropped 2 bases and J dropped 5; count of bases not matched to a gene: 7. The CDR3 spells CASSLRGQENNEQFF. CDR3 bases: TGCGCCAGCAGCTTAAGGGGGCAGGAAAACAATGAGCAGTTCTTC.

This chain's CDR3 is CASSSDRGPSQPQHF. The CDR3 nucleotides read TGTGCCAGCAGCTCGGACAGGGGGCCGAGTCAGCCCCAGCATTTT. This chain uses TRBV7-6 with TRBJ1-5, with 11 bases identical to TRBD1. The J segment lost 6 bases and the V segment lost 4 bases, leaving 5 bases of the junction unmatched. CDR3 length: 15 amino acids. Germline CDR1 is SGHVS and CDR2 is FNYEAQ.

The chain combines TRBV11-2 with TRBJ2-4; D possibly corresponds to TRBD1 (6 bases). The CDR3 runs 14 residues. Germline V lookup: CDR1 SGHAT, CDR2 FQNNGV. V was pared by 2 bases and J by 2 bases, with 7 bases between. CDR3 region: CASSLQGTKNIQYF. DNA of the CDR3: TGTGCCAGCAGCTTACAGGGGACCAAAAACATTCAGTACTTC.

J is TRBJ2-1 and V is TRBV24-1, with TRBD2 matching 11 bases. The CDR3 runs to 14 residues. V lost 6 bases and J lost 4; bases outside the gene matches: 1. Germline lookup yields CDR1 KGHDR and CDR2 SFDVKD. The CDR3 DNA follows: TGTGCCACCAGTCCTAGCGGGAGGTACAATGAGCAGTTCTTC. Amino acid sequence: CATSPSGRYNEQFF.

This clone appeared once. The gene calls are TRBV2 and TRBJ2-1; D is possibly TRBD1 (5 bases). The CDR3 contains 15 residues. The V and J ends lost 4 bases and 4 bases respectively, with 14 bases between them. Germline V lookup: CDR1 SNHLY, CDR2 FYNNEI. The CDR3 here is CASSAEDTYYNEQFF. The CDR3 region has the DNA TGTGCCAGCAGTGCAGAGGACACCTATTACAATGAGCAGTTCTTC.

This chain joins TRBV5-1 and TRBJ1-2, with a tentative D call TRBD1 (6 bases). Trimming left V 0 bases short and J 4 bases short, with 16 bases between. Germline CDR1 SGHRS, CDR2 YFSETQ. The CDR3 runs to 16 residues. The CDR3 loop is CASSLGLNRDRYGYTF. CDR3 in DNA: TGCGCCAGCAGCTTGGGCCTTAACAGGGACCGCTATGGCTACACCTTC.

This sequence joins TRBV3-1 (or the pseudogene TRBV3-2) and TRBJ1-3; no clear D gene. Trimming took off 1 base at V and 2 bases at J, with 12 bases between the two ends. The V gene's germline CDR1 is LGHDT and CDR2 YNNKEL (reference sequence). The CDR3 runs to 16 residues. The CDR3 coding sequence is TGTGCCAGCAGCCAAGTTCCCCCGACGGCTGGAAACACCATATATTTT. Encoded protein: CASSQVPPTAGNTIYF.

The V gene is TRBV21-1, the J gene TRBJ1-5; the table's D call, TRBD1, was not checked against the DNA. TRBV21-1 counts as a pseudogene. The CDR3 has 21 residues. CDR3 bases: TGTGCCAGCAGCCTAAAGTCCGCACCCCTCCAAATCGACAGGCGGAATCAGCCCCAGCATTTT. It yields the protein CASSLKSAPLQIDRRNQPQHF.